This TCR beta chain came from a study of blood T cell repertoires in COVID-19. The J segment lost 4 bases and the V segment lost 3 bases, leaving 4 bases of the junction unmatched. The CDR3 has 14 residues. CDR1 and CDR2 from the germline V gene are MDHEN and SYDVKM. Generated by immunoSEQ multiplex PCR, the TCRdb table keeps only in-frame clones and is missing some. The sample has 250,000 to 350,000 clones; around 86% are singletons. Concerning this clone: Other DNA sequences in this sample translate to the same CDR3.

The chain uses TRBV28 and TRBJ1-1; 8 bases are a match to TRBD1. The receptor's source is a woman aged 25 to 39 with active or convalescent COVID-19. Source material: peripheral blood. This chain's CDR3 is CASSFPRGPTEAFF. The CDR3 coding sequence is TGTGCCAGCAGTTTCCCCAGGGGGCCCACTGAAGCTTTCTTT.